This TCR beta chain was recorded in a study of T cell responses to AZD1222 COVID-19 vaccine. TCRdb's table, derived via immunoSEQ multiplex PCR, lists solely in-frame clones and lacks some. The data contain 200,000 or so clones, 90% to 95% of them singletons. V lost 4 bases and J 10 bases, leaving 11 bases between the germline ends. Per germline, CDR1 SGHDN and CDR2 FVKESK. The CDR3 length is 12 residues. This sequence was found in an adult in good health. This sample comprised peripheral blood, obtained on day 0 of AZD1222 vaccination. V usage is TRBV14 and J usage is TRBJ2-1; D is ambiguous. The chain's CDR3 is CASSRNHREQFF. CDR3 nucleotide sequence: TGTGCCAGCAGCCGCAATCATCGGGAGCAGTTCTTC. The entire variable domain, with the rest obtained from reference TRBV14 and TRBJ2-1, is as follows: EAGVTQFPSHSVIEKGQTVTLRCDPISGHDNLYWYRRVMGKEIKFLLHFVKESKQDESGMPNNRFLAERTGGTYSTLKVQPAELEDSGVYFCASSRNHREQFFGPGTRLTVL.